These 23 T cell receptor beta chains originate from one sample sequenced in a study of cytomegalovirus exposure and HLA in healthy donors. TCRdb's copy holds only in-frame clones and misses some; the assay was immunoSEQ multiplex PCR. This sample has some 98,000 clones; over 75% occur once, and the top ten carry 5.5% to 7.5%. Sequenced: PBMCs. The source of these receptors is a man aged 18 to 30 in good health and CMV-seropositive.

The gene calls are TRBV10-3 and TRBJ2-1, with 9 bases that match TRBD1. CDR1 and CDR2 from the germline V gene are ENHRY and SYGVKD. J gave up 6 bases and V 7 bases, and 4 bases lay outside the gene matches. The CDR3 loop spans 13 amino acids. The CDR3 region is CAIMGTGINEQFF. The CDR3 nucleotides are TGTGCCATCATGGGGACAGGGATCAATGAGCAGTTCTTC.

The chain combines TRBV9 with TRBJ2-7; TRBD2 matches 8 bases. The length of the CDR3 is 15 residues. V shed 0 bases, J shed 4 bases, and the junction held 6 bases outside the gene matches. Germline loops: CDR1 SGDLS, CDR2 YYNGEE. CDR3 region: CASSVGLAGSYEQYF. The DNA of the CDR3 is TGTGCCAGCAGCGTAGGCCTAGCGGGTAGTTACGAGCAGTACTTC.

This chain joins TRBV7-8 and TRBJ2-7, with D perhaps TRBD2 (5 bases). Trimming took off 3 bases at V and 2 bases at J, with 5 bases between the two ends. Germline V gene lookup returns CDR1 SGHVS and CDR2 FQNEAQ. The CDR3 sequence is 12 residues long. The CDR3 bases are TGTGCCAGCAGCTTTAGCGCCTACGAGCAGTACTTC. Translation: CASSFSAYEQYF.

This chain links TRBV10-3 with TRBJ1-1; D gene unclear. This CDR3 has 12 residues. V was cut by 8 bases and J by 3 bases, with 10 bases left in between. Per germline, CDR1 ENHRY and CDR2 SYGVKD. In DNA form, the CDR3 reads TGTGCCATCGGTAGCAGAGACACTGAAGCTTTCTTT. It specifies CAIGSRDTEAFF.

This clone was detected only once. This sequence joins TRBV11-3 and TRBJ2-2; D not certain. The CDR3 is made up of 15 amino acids. The V end lost 5 bases, the J end lost 1 base, and 11 bases lay between the germline ends. The germline CDR1 and CDR2 sequences are SGHNT and YENEEA. The CDR3 DNA sequence: TGTGCCAGCAGCCCCCCGACTTTGAACACCGGGGAGCTGTTTTTT. It is translated as CASSPPTLNTGELFF.

The chain has TRBV6-5 and TRBJ2-7; TRBD1 matches 9 bases. The CDR3 sequence is 13 residues long. Germline lookup yields CDR1 MNHEY and CDR2 SVGAGI. V was clipped by 6 bases and J by 5 bases; unmatched bases: 5. The CDR3 spells CASRAGQGNEQYF. In DNA, the CDR3 is TGTGCCAGCAGGGCGGGACAGGGTAACGAGCAGTACTTC.

The chain uses TRBV5-1 and TRBJ2-3; TRBD2 matches 10 bases. The CDR3 is made up of 15 amino acids. Losses at the gene ends were 6 bases for V and 4 bases for J; bases not matched to a gene: 8. Germline CDR1 reads SGHRS; CDR2 reads YFSETQ. CDR3 sequence reads: CASNQRTSGSDTQYF. The CDR3 region has the DNA TGCGCCAGCAACCAGCGGACTAGCGGATCAGATACGCAGTATTTT.

The CDR3 region is CASSLGQGAGELFF. In nucleotides, the CDR3 is TGCGCCAGCAGCTTGGGGCAGGGGGCCGGGGAGCTGTTTTTT. This sequence joins TRBV5-1 and TRBJ2-2; 7 bases fit TRBD1. CDR1 and CDR2 (germline): SGHRS, YFSETQ. This CDR3 region has 14 residues. The V segment lost 0 bases and the J segment 6 bases; nucleotides outside the gene matches: 2.

The rearrangement links TRBV19 to TRBJ1-6; D uncertain. V gave up 3 bases and J gave up 0 bases, with 12 bases separating them. The CDR3 is 17 amino acids. The V gene's germline CDR1 is LNHDA and CDR2 SQIVND (reference sequence). CDR3 amino acids: CASSIFAPSSYNSPLHF. The CDR3 bases are TGTGCCAGTAGTATTTTCGCCCCGAGCTCCTATAATTCACCCCTCCACTTT.

The chain employs TRBV6-5 and TRBJ2-3, with a tentative D call TRBD1 (6 bases). From germline, CDR1 is MNHEY and CDR2 SVGAGI. Trimming cost V 7 bases and J 3 bases, with 17 bases left between them. This CDR3 is 15 amino acids long. The CDR3 nucleotides are TGTGCCAGCACTGACGACCGCAGGGGAACAGATACGCAGTATTTT. As protein: CASTDDRRGTDTQYF.

The table lists this clone with a few counts. The V gene is TRBV12-5, the J gene TRBJ1-3; TRBD1 is a possible D gene (5 bases). The CDR3 has 14 residues. Trimming shortened V by 7 bases and J by 0 bases, and 10 bases separated the two germline ends. The germline gives CDR1 LGHNT, CDR2 FRNRAP. The CDR3 nucleotides read TGTGCTAGTGTACAGGATAACTCTGGAAACACCATATATTTT. This encodes CASVQDNSGNTIYF.

This sequence joins TRBV9 and TRBJ2-5, with D perhaps matching TRBD1 (8 bases). Deletions cut 9 bases from V and 5 bases from J, with 23 bases between. From germline, CDR1 is SGDLS and CDR2 YYNGEE. The CDR3 consists of 15 residues. The CDR3: CATNPTGGGGETQYF. CDR3 coding DNA: TGTGCCACAAACCCCACAGGGGGGGGAGGGGAGACCCAGTACTTC.

The chain is built from TRBV5-6 and TRBJ1-2, with 12 bases lining up with TRBD1. Trimming cost V 4 bases and J 6 bases; bases outside gene matches: 4. Germline CDR1 is SGHDT and CDR2 is YYEEEE. The CDR3 length is 14 residues. The CDR3 bases are TGTGCCAGCAGCCAAGGGACAGGGGGCGATGGCTACACCTTC. Its protein is CASSQGTGGDGYTF.

The DNA for the CDR3 is TGTGCCAGCACCCTTTCGAGCTCCTACAATGAGCAGTTCTTC. Translation gives CASTLSSSYNEQFF. The chain recombines TRBV27 with TRBJ2-1; D gene ambiguous. This CDR3 comprises 14 residues. V was trimmed by 7 bases and J by 0 bases, leaving 10 bases between them. Germline V gene sequence: CDR1 MNHEY, CDR2 SMNVEV (reference sequence).

The CDR3 region is CASSSRTGATNEKLFF. The CDR3 bases are TGTGCCAGCAGTTCTCGGACAGGAGCAACTAATGAAAAACTGTTTTTT. The J gene is TRBJ1-4, the V gene TRBV28; 7 bases are a match to TRBD1. The ends lost 4 bases at V and 0 bases at J; junction bases unmatched: 5. Germline loops: CDR1 MDHEN, CDR2 SYDVKM. The length of the CDR3 is 16 residues. Full variable domain (rest looked up from reference TRBV28 and TRBJ1-4): DVKVTQSSRYLVKRTGEKVFLECVQDMDHENMFWYRQDPGLGLRLIYFSYDVKMKEKGDIPEGYSVSREKKERFSLILESASTNQTSMYLCASSSRTGATNEKLFFGSGTQLSVL.

The rearrangement joins TRBV6-5 to TRBJ1-1; D remains ambiguous. The CDR3 totals 15 residues. The germline V gene has CDR1 MNHEY and CDR2 SVGAGI. V gave up 0 bases and J gave up 0 bases, with 8 bases separating them. CDR3: CASSYSGTVNTEAFF. For the CDR3, the DNA is TGTGCCAGCAGTTACTCGGGCACGGTGAACACTGAAGCTTTCTTT.

J is TRBJ2-3 and V is TRBV2; D might be TRBD2 (7 bases). Germline CDR1 reads SNHLY; CDR2 reads FYNNEI. V shed 2 bases and J shed 6 bases, with 12 bases lying between them. This CDR3 is built from 14 residues. CDR3 in amino acids: CASSEQGREDTQYF. CDR3 coding DNA: TGTGCCAGCAGTGAACAGGGGCGGGAGGATACGCAGTATTTT.

This sequence joins TRBV9 and TRBJ1-2; 10 nucleotides line up with TRBD1. In germline, CDR1 is SGDLS, CDR2 YYNGEE. The CDR3 has 14 residues. With V trimmed by 0 bases and J by 6 bases, 2 bases remained unmatched. CDR3: CASSVEGQGNGYTF. The CDR3 bases are TGTGCCAGCAGCGTAGAGGGACAGGGGAATGGCTACACCTTC.

The genes are TRBV11-2 and TRBJ2-5; the D gene is possibly TRBD1 (5 bases). This CDR3 spans 15 amino acids. Germline-derived CDR1 and CDR2 are SGHAT and FQNNGV. The ends were cut back, 0 bases at V and 5 bases at J, with 13 bases in the middle. CDR3 in amino acids: CASSLDQGRVETQYF. In DNA form, the CDR3 reads TGTGCCAGCAGCTTAGATCAGGGCAGGGTGGAGACCCAGTACTTC.

The chain's CDR3 is CAIQQNSNQPQHF. CDR3 bases: TGTGCCATACAGCAAAATTCCAATCAGCCCCAGCATTTT. V is TRBV28 and J is TRBJ1-5; D remains ambiguous. Germline CDR1 is MDHEN and CDR2 is SYDVKM. There are 13 residues in the CDR3. The V gene lost 10 bases and the J gene lost 3 bases, with 13 bases spanning the gap.

DNA of the CDR3: TGTGCCAGCAGTTCAGGACAGGGTGGGGCTGAAGCTTTCTTT. Translating it yields CASSSGQGGAEAFF. The genes are TRBV6-1 and TRBJ1-1; 8 positions agree with TRBD1. V gave up 5 bases and J gave up 6 bases; unmatched junction bases: 8. Germline CDR1 and CDR2: MNHNS and SASEGT. The CDR3 spans 14 residues.

This chain uses TRBV5-1 with TRBJ1-1; D is ambiguous. The germline V gene encodes CDR1 SGHRS and CDR2 YFSETQ. The V and J ends lost 0 bases and 0 bases respectively, with 12 bases between them. This CDR3 spans 16 amino acids. This CDR3 reads CASSLGAENMNTEAFF. The CDR3 DNA is TGCGCCAGCAGCTTGGGGGCAGAAAACATGAACACTGAAGCTTTCTTT.

The chain recombines TRBV28 with TRBJ2-1, with 8 positions matching TRBD2. The trim removed 7 bases at V and 8 bases at J, leaving 13 bases unmatched. This CDR3 is built from 15 residues. The germline V gene has CDR1 MDHEN and CDR2 SYDVKM. The CDR3 spells CASNTPGLGWDEQFF. Here the CDR3 DNA reads TGTGCCAGCAACACCCCGGGACTAGGATGGGATGAGCAGTTCTTC.